This T cell receptor (beta chain) was documented in a study of high-grade serous ovarian cancer treatment subgroups. The overall study: Samples averaged 14,192 reads and roughly 7,500 unique TCR beta rearrangements. Study-wide results and caveats: Same-patient tumor repertoires overlapped at about 0.095 to 0.79; different patients barely overlapped. TCR clonal relatedness correlated positively with neoantigen level. Without spatial data, bulk sequencing limits insight into HGSC tumor diversity.

Profiled with immunoSEQ multiplex PCR; TCRdb holds only in-frame clones, not every one. This repertoire shows 30,000 or so clones, around 80% found once; its top ten account for 2.1%. CDR3 length: 14 residues. Trimming pared 0 bases from V and 7 bases from J, leaving 14 bases between. The germline gives CDR1 SGHNT, CDR2 YYREEE (reference sequence). For this clone: Antigen unknown.

Tumor tissue was taken before any definitive surgery or chemotherapy was given. The chain joins TRBV5-4 to TRBJ2-7, with D maybe TRBD1 (6 bases). Sequencing was performed on tumor tissue. This clonotype was sampled from a human donor with high-grade serous ovarian cancer. This chain's CDR3 is CASSLDAPRGEQYF. The CDR3 coding sequence is TGTGCCAGCAGCTTGGATGCCCCTAGGGGGGAGCAGTACTTC.